Listed below are T cell receptor beta chains from one sample, sequenced in a study of blood T cell repertoires in COVID-19. Produced via immunoSEQ multiplex PCR; TCRdb's table is partial and in-frame only. The table lists 150,000 to 250,000 clones, 79% of them singletons. Sequencing used peripheral blood. The receptors originated from a woman between 40 and 50 years old with COVID-19, enrolled during active disease. CDR3s include the opening cysteine and the closing phenylalanine or tryptophan. A D gene is named only where the DNA matches it firmly.

cdr3_aa: CASSPSGSSFRGYTF
v_call: TRBV6-5
d_call: -
j_call: TRBJ1-2

cdr3_aa: CASSPQAALAKNIQYF
v_call: TRBV5-1
d_call: -
j_call: TRBJ2-4

cdr3_aa: CASSPGQTDEAFF
v_call: TRBV3-1/TRBV3-2
d_call: TRBD1
j_call: TRBJ1-1

cdr3_aa: CASRGRGLGANVLTF
v_call: TRBV19
d_call: TRBD1
j_call: TRBJ2-6

cdr3_aa: CASSLQLTLEQYF
v_call: TRBV12-3/TRBV12-4
d_call: -
j_call: TRBJ2-7

cdr3_aa: CASSARGGDHGYTF
v_call: TRBV5-5
d_call: -
j_call: TRBJ1-2

cdr3_aa: CASSLGLMYRVRSEQYF
v_call: TRBV5-5
d_call: -
j_call: TRBJ2-7

cdr3_aa: CASSLVSQPGDYGYTF
v_call: TRBV5-1
d_call: -
j_call: TRBJ1-2

cdr3_aa: CASSPNTGGYGYTF
v_call: TRBV7-9
d_call: TRBD1
j_call: TRBJ1-2

cdr3_aa: CASSRQTGPGNTIYF
v_call: TRBV7-3
d_call: TRBD1
j_call: TRBJ1-3

cdr3_aa: CASSPPLAGEDEQYF
v_call: TRBV4-1
d_call: TRBD2
j_call: TRBJ2-7

cdr3_aa: CASIRDGSGEQFF
v_call: TRBV12-3/TRBV12-4
d_call: -
j_call: TRBJ2-1

cdr3_aa: CASSLAFRGISYNSPLHF
v_call: TRBV27
d_call: -
j_call: TRBJ1-6

cdr3_aa: CASSPLGARESEQFF
v_call: TRBV5-1
d_call: -
j_call: TRBJ2-1

cdr3_aa: CASSPSGVNEQFF
v_call: TRBV7-2
d_call: TRBD2
j_call: TRBJ2-1

cdr3_aa: CAWSVGGDNEQFF
v_call: TRBV30
d_call: -
j_call: TRBJ2-1

cdr3_aa: CASTPTSGGADTQYF
v_call: TRBV6-2/TRBV6-3
d_call: TRBD2
j_call: TRBJ2-3

cdr3_aa: CASSDDGGEQFF
v_call: TRBV2
d_call: -
j_call: TRBJ2-1

cdr3_aa: CASSEARAGSGPQHF
v_call: TRBV2
d_call: -
j_call: TRBJ1-5

cdr3_aa: CASSLVLAGPYEQYF
v_call: TRBV5-6
d_call: TRBD2
j_call: TRBJ2-7

cdr3_aa: CASSFGTGPNEQFF
v_call: TRBV7-3
d_call: TRBD1
j_call: TRBJ2-1

cdr3_aa: CASSLSTGDDEQYF
v_call: TRBV5-4
d_call: TRBD1
j_call: TRBJ2-7

cdr3_aa: CASSDARSRTGGEKLFF
v_call: TRBV6-1
d_call: -
j_call: TRBJ1-4

cdr3_aa: CASSDRGGPPNTEAFF
v_call: TRBV19
d_call: TRBD1
j_call: TRBJ1-1

cdr3_aa: CASSQEVIAGHNEQFF
v_call: TRBV4-2
d_call: TRBD2
j_call: TRBJ2-1

cdr3_aa: CASSLRQPGELFF
v_call: TRBV7-9
d_call: -
j_call: TRBJ2-2

cdr3_aa: CASSMGLFTDTQYF
v_call: TRBV7-9
d_call: TRBD2
j_call: TRBJ2-3

cdr3_aa: CASSTRQGQDYGYTF
v_call: TRBV11-2
d_call: TRBD1
j_call: TRBJ1-2

cdr3_aa: CTSTPSMRGAVPPDNEQFF
v_call: TRBV1
d_call: -
j_call: TRBJ2-1

cdr3_aa: CASSPQTSGGAGFGNEQFF
v_call: TRBV18
d_call: TRBD2
j_call: TRBJ2-1

cdr3_aa: CATSIAGGGEQFF
v_call: TRBV24-1
d_call: TRBD2
j_call: TRBJ2-1

cdr3_aa: CASSLKGAAGELFF
v_call: TRBV11-2
d_call: TRBD1
j_call: TRBJ2-2

cdr3_aa: CASSISSVNSNQPQHF
v_call: TRBV19
d_call: -
j_call: TRBJ1-5

cdr3_aa: CASSQVTGGYGYTF
v_call: TRBV14
d_call: TRBD1
j_call: TRBJ1-2

cdr3_aa: CASSPSLVDEQFF
v_call: TRBV11-2
d_call: -
j_call: TRBJ2-1

cdr3_aa: CASSELDRDSLF
v_call: TRBV2
d_call: -
j_call: TRBJ1-2

cdr3_aa: CAWSPTVRNYGYTF
v_call: TRBV30
d_call: -
j_call: TRBJ1-2

cdr3_aa: CASSEQGFNQPQHF
v_call: TRBV2
d_call: -
j_call: TRBJ1-5

cdr3_aa: CASSFRLAGDEQYF
v_call: TRBV6-2/TRBV6-3
d_call: TRBD2
j_call: TRBJ2-7

cdr3_aa: CASSSGAYGYTF
v_call: TRBV27
d_call: -
j_call: TRBJ1-2

cdr3_aa: CASSSPNSDTQYF
v_call: TRBV27
d_call: -
j_call: TRBJ2-3

cdr3_aa: CASSGRTDYNSPLHF
v_call: TRBV9
d_call: -
j_call: TRBJ1-6

cdr3_aa: CASSFLSGGDTQYF
v_call: TRBV5-5
d_call: -
j_call: TRBJ2-3

cdr3_aa: CASSPEILNTGELFF
v_call: TRBV18
d_call: -
j_call: TRBJ2-2

cdr3_aa: CASSETGQVRGQYF
v_call: TRBV5-1
d_call: TRBD1
j_call: TRBJ2-7

cdr3_aa: CASSPVGGGVADTQYF
v_call: TRBV7-2
d_call: TRBD2
j_call: TRBJ2-3

cdr3_aa: CASSFSAGDIQPQHF
v_call: TRBV7-2
d_call: -
j_call: TRBJ1-5

cdr3_aa: CASSQGGQGRGVKEKLFF
v_call: TRBV4-2
d_call: TRBD1
j_call: TRBJ1-4

cdr3_aa: CASSLIGGGTEAFF
v_call: TRBV7-2
d_call: -
j_call: TRBJ1-1

cdr3_aa: CASSPGQAIGYTF
v_call: TRBV5-1
d_call: TRBD1
j_call: TRBJ1-2

cdr3_aa: CASSPRAASGNYEQYF
v_call: TRBV9
d_call: TRBD2
j_call: TRBJ2-7

cdr3_aa: CASSLSRGRLETQYF
v_call: TRBV7-8
d_call: TRBD1
j_call: TRBJ2-5

cdr3_aa: CASSYDSGGASHQETQYF
v_call: TRBV6-2/TRBV6-3
d_call: TRBD2
j_call: TRBJ2-5

cdr3_aa: CASSQTSFADTQYF
v_call: TRBV7-3
d_call: -
j_call: TRBJ2-3

cdr3_aa: CASSLVYGELFF
v_call: TRBV12-3/TRBV12-4
d_call: -
j_call: TRBJ2-2